This is a list of T cell receptor beta chains from one sample in a study of cytomegalovirus exposure and HLA in healthy donors. TCRdb's copy holds only in-frame clones and misses some; the assay was immunoSEQ multiplex PCR. Among more than 150,000 clones, around 78% were seen once, and the ten largest hold roughly 1.6%. The sequencing sample was made of PBMCs. The receptor source for this set is a man aged 35-49 years in good health and CMV-seronegative. CDR3s include the opening cysteine and the closing phenylalanine or tryptophan. Fields, in order: D gene, V gene, J gene, clone size, CDR3 DNA, CDR3 protein. The D gene is left open where the match is weak. The size of a clone is reported for some rows only, either as once, few or many, or as a class for expanded clones.

d_call: TRBD2; v_call: TRBV2; j_call: TRBJ2-5; clone_size: few; cdr3_nt: TGTGCCAACGGACTAGCGGGAGCGCTTAGGGAGACCCAGTACTTC; cdr3_aa: CANGLAGALRETQYF
d_call: TRBD2; v_call: TRBV4-1; j_call: TRBJ2-2; clone_size: .; cdr3_nt: TGCGCCAGCAGCCAACCGGGACTAGCGGGAGGGCCTAACACCGGGGAGCTGTTTTTT; cdr3_aa: CASSQPGLAGGPNTGELFF
d_call: TRBD2; v_call: TRBV7-2; j_call: TRBJ2-5; clone_size: .; cdr3_nt: TGTGCCAGCAGCTTAGGACCTAGCGGGGTACAAGAGACCCAGTACTTC; cdr3_aa: CASSLGPSGVQETQYF
d_call: .; v_call: TRBV5-1; j_call: TRBJ2-2; clone_size: .; cdr3_nt: TGCGCCAGCAGCTTTCTCTCCCCCGCAGGGCTATACACCGGGGAGCTGTTTTTT; cdr3_aa: CASSFLSPAGLYTGELFF
d_call: .; v_call: TRBV19; j_call: TRBJ1-5; clone_size: once; cdr3_nt: TGTGCCAGTAGTATTCAGAGGGGAGGGCAGCCCCAGCATTTT; cdr3_aa: CASSIQRGGQPQHF
d_call: TRBD2; v_call: TRBV10-3; j_call: TRBJ2-3; clone_size: .; cdr3_nt: TGTGCCATCAGTGAGGGGGGCGGGAGGGCAGGATACGGCACAGATACGCAGTATTTT; cdr3_aa: CAISEGGGRAGYGTDTQYF
d_call: .; v_call: TRBV27; j_call: TRBJ1-6; clone_size: .; cdr3_nt: TGTGCCAGCAGTACCCGGGGTTTAACGGATTCACCCCTCCACTTT; cdr3_aa: CASSTRGLTDSPLHF
d_call: TRBD1; v_call: TRBV7-9; j_call: TRBJ2-1; clone_size: .; cdr3_nt: TGTGCCAGCAGCTACTGGGACAGGGGTTCACATGAGCAGTTCTTC; cdr3_aa: CASSYWDRGSHEQFF
d_call: TRBD2; v_call: TRBV19; j_call: TRBJ2-3; clone_size: .; cdr3_nt: TGTGCCAGTAGCCTACTGACTAGCGGGAGAACAGATACGCAGTATTTT; cdr3_aa: CASSLLTSGRTDTQYF
d_call: .; v_call: TRBV9; j_call: TRBJ1-1; clone_size: .; cdr3_nt: TGTGCCAGCAGCGTAACAGGTACGAACACTGAAGCTTTCTTT; cdr3_aa: CASSVTGTNTEAFF
d_call: .; v_call: TRBV6-1; j_call: TRBJ1-1; clone_size: .; cdr3_nt: TGTGCCAGCAACTCTATCCTGAGGACTGAAGCTTTCTTT; cdr3_aa: CASNSILRTEAFF
d_call: .; v_call: TRBV6-1; j_call: TRBJ1-3; clone_size: .; cdr3_nt: TGTGCCAGCAGCGAGAGATTTGGAAACACCATATATTTT; cdr3_aa: CASSERFGNTIYF
d_call: .; v_call: TRBV11-2; j_call: TRBJ2-1; clone_size: .; cdr3_nt: TGTGCCAGCTTCCGGTCGAACTACAATGAGCAGTTCTTC; cdr3_aa: CASFRSNYNEQFF